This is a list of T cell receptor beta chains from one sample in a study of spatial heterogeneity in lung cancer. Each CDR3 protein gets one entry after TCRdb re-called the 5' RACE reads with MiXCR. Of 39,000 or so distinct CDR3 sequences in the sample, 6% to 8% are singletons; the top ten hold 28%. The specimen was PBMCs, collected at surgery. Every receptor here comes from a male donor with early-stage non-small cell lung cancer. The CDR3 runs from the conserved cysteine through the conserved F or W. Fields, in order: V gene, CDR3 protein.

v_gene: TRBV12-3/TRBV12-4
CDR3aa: CASRSQGNYGYTF

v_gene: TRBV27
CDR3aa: CASSPTSYNEQFF

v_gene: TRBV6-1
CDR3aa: CASRVPSFTDTQYF

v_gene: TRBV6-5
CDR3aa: CASSSGQRYTEAFF

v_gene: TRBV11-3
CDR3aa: CASSPLGNRVGNEQFF

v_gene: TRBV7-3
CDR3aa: CASSLASGGTGNTGELFF

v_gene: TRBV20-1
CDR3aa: CSASAGGTRLGELFF

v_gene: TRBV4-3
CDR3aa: CASSQDQTGWDIQYF

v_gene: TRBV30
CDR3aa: CAWSSRRGRQPQHF

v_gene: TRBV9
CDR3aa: CASSVGAGGSLSVETQYF

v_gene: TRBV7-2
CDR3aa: CASSLEAVGRTFRETQYF

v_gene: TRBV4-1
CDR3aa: CASREVHLGTGNQPQHF

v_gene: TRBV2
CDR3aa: CASSKGLAGETKTDEQFF

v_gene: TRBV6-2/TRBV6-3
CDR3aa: CASSYSYLEVGWDQPQHF

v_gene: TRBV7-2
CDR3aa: CASSSGQKETQYF

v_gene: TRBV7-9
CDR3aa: CASSPVGSRVSSYNEQFF

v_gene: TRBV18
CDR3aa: CASSPQENTEAFF

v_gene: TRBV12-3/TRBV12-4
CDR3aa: CASSFAGGVPTF

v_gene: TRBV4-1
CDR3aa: CASSKMRGALENIQYF

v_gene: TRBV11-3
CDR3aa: CASSLDPVPPAYQETQYF

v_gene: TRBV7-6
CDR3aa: CASSSGGGGYGYTF

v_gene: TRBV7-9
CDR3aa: CASSLQGGLKETQYF

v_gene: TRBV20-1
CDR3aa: CSAFRGSLYF

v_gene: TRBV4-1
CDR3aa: CASSQGQGVSGANVLTF